This TCR beta chain was identified during a study of human T cells and chemical hapten exposure (dated by TCRdb to 2020 to 2022). Study-wide context: Libraries were pooled for sequencing, and variation in per-sample TCR yields was attributed mainly to small differences in library volumes within the pool. This study followed changes in the peripheral blood TCR repertoire in vivo during primary and secondary sensitization of alopecia patients to the hapten diphenylcyclopropenone (DPC).

The CDR3 measures 17 amino acids from cysteine to phenylalanine. Only CDR3 DNA is held: 51 bases, read in frame from base 1. V loses 10 bases of germline sequence and J loses 0 bases, and the interval between the two ends is 24 bases. CDR1 and CDR2, looked up from the germline V gene, are MNHNS and SASEGT. Library preparation attached unique molecular identifiers to individual cDNA molecules for quantitative, reproducible TCR counting. Both TCR alpha and TCR beta chains were sequenced from each blood RNA sample. In the original analysis: A median of about 87,000 TCRs per sample was observed, with a range of about 23,224 to 690,600. The Decombinator software suite was used to annotate V, J and CDR3 in the TCR reads. For PS versus PT1 abundance plots, all samples were subsampled to the same number of TCRs (28,000). Expanded TCRs were defined as absent before sensitization and observed at least eight times at the 2-week time point. TCRdb cleaned the public reads at Q25 with fastp, built clones with MiXCR and kept in-frame beta chains. Rows are combined by CDR3 protein, so each entry shows the most common genes and DNA. TCRdb assigned the V and J calls; the authors' analysis was not used. The sample yields about 120,000 distinct CDR3 sequences; about 7.7% were counted once. The leading ten clones occupy 1.1% to 1.5% of the sample.

Total RNA was isolated from unfractionated whole blood collected in Tempus Blood RNA tubes. About 5 healthy volunteers served as TCR sequencing controls and were bled at day 0, 2 weeks and 6 weeks. The paper as a whole reports these results and caveats: After repeated subsampling, the strength of the expansion versus patch-test correlation and the threshold at which it became significant changed. DPC sensitization did not change the number of TCRs with a frequency above 1 in 1000, and there was no evidence of changes in global repertoire structure.

This clonotype was recorded at least ten times. Its antigen is not yet known. Per-nucleotide qualities are absent, and no much larger clonotype sits a single base away. The material sequenced was whole blood. The TCR originated in a human donor in good health. Some clones in this sample may be carry-over from other donors' samples. Donor details come from another sample of the same person, matched by shared clones. Rearrangement joined TRBV6-1 to TRBJ1-1; a weak D assignment points to TRBD1 (5 bases agree). The nucleotide sequence reads as follows: TGTGCCACATCCGGGACCTCAGAAAGATTCATGAACACTGAAGCTTTCTTT. Translated, it reads CATSGTSERFMNTEAFF.